This T cell receptor beta chain was found in a study of blood T cell repertoires in COVID-19. For the study at large: COVID-19 samples collected from the United States, Italy and Spain covered acute and convalescent phases. In each case, the material was cDNA or gDNA derived from T cells, B-cell-depleted T cells, or PBMCs.

The CDR3 runs to 12 residues. Trimming at V came to 5 bases and at J to 14 bases, leaving 9 bases not matched to a gene. Germline V lookup: CDR1 SGHVS, CDR2 FQNEAQ. TCRdb's copy holds only in-frame clones and misses some; the assay was immunoSEQ multiplex PCR. The table lists 200,000 to 300,000 clones, more than 75% of them singletons. The clonotype originates from a woman aged 40 to 50 who had recovered from COVID-19. The specimen sequenced was peripheral blood. The V and J genes are TRBV7-8 and TRBJ2-3; the match to TRBD1 covers 8 bases. The CDR3 DNA reads as TGTGCCAGCAGCCCGACCGGACAGGGCCGGTATTTT. This sequence encodes CASSPTGQGRYF.